The subject of this entry is one T cell receptor beta chain. The antigen remains unidentified. A multiplex PCR was run with 60 Vbeta primers and 13 Jbeta primers. Profiled with immunoSEQ multiplex PCR; TCRdb holds only in-frame clones, not every one. Of some 100,000 clones in the sample, roughly 82% were seen once. This sample is part of a study of cytomegalovirus exposure and HLA in healthy donors. Points from the study as a whole: Later examination showed HLA-associated TCR beta chains had greater clonal expansion than equally common others.

This CDR3 is 14 amino acids long. Germline values: CDR1 SGHAT, CDR2 FQNNGV. V lost 5 bases and J lost 7, with 15 bases in between. Sequenced material: PBMCs. The TCR comes from a man aged 40-55 years in good health and CMV-seropositive. The chain combines TRBV11-2 with TRBJ1-5, with D possibly matching TRBD1 (6 bases). CDR3 nucleotide sequence: TGTGCCAGCAGCACTACAGGGAAGGGACAGCCCCAGCATTTT. It codes for CASSTTGKGQPQHF.